The 30 T cell receptor beta chains given below trace back to one sample, sequenced in a study of Graves' ophthalmopathy and Graves' hyperthyroidism. As the template, RNA transcripts were used to amplify TCR beta CDR3 regions. Second-round multiplex PCR followed a first-round RT-PCR using HTBI primers. TCRdb processed the multiplex PCR reads anew with MiXCR; each CDR3 protein has one entry. Of fewer than 350,000 distinct CDR3 sequences listed, roughly a sixth were seen once; the top ten hold approximately 13%. Source material: peripheral blood. The receptors derive from an adult man with Graves' ophthalmopathy.

The table lists this clonotype with many counts. The CDR3 DNA reads TGTGCCAGCAGAAAGCTGGACGGGACGGAGGTTCGGGAGCAGTACTTC. Translating it yields CASRKLDGTEVREQYF. The chain couples TRBV6-1 to TRBJ2-7; D may match TRBD1 or TRBD2 (5 bases each). The CDR3 extends over 16 amino acids. Trimming shortened V by 6 bases and J by 7 bases, and 25 bases separated the two germline ends. Germline V lookup: CDR1 MNHNS, CDR2 SASEGT.

This clonotype was seen at least ten times. This chain joins TRBV3-1 and TRBJ1-2, with unresolved D. Trimming took 0 bases from V and 5 from J, leaving 7 bases between them. This CDR3 has 13 amino acids. In germline, CDR1 is LGHDT, CDR2 YNNKEL (reference sequence). The CDR3 spells CASSQDLRYGYTF. CDR3 bases: TGTGCCAGCAGCCAAGACTTGAGATATGGCTACACCTTC.

This clonotype was seen many times. The chain links TRBV6-1 to TRBJ2-5; 8 bases match TRBD1. J gave up 5 bases and V 4 bases, and 9 bases lay outside the gene matches. Germline CDR1 and CDR2: MNHNS and SASEGT. The CDR3 sequence is 15 residues long. The CDR3 reads CASSVRTGFIETQYF. In DNA form, the CDR3 reads TGTGCCAGCAGTGTCAGGACAGGGTTTATCGAGACCCAGTACTTC.

At least ten counts were recorded for this clonotype. The V and J genes are TRBV12-3 or TRBV12-4 and TRBJ2-5; D is undetermined. This CDR3 contains 11 residues. V lost 6 bases to trimming and J lost 10 bases, with 12 bases between them. CDR3 sequence (DNA): TGTGCCAGCAGCTTTTCGGAAAGCCAGTACTTC. It specifies CASSFSESQYF.

This clonotype showed up many times. V and J are TRBV2 and TRBJ1-6, with D uncertain. This CDR3 is 12 amino acids long. The V end lost 4 bases, the J end lost 7 bases, and 5 bases lay between the germline ends. Germline V CDR1 and CDR2: SNHLY, FYNNEI. The CDR3 DNA follows: TGTGCCAGCAGTGCCGGGAATTCACCCCTCCACTTT. As protein: CASSAGNSPLHF.

This clonotype was seen at least ten times. The chain couples TRBV10-3 to TRBJ2-1; TRBD1 matches at 11 bases. Looked up from germline, CDR1 is ENHRY and CDR2 is SYGVKD. Losses at the gene ends were 2 bases for V and 4 bases for J; bases not matched to a gene: 4. The CDR3 runs 16 residues. The CDR3 DNA reads as TGTGCCATCAGTGAGGGGACAGGGGGGTTATACAATGAGCAGTTCTTC. It is translated as CAISEGTGGLYNEQFF.

The table lists this clonotype with many counts. The chain links TRBV11-2 to TRBJ2-7; possibly TRBD2 for D (6 bases). The CDR3 contains 13 residues. Germline V gives CDR1 SGHAT, CDR2 FQNNGV. V lost 4 bases, J lost 4 bases, and 11 bases lay in between. The CDR3 reads CASSSRDSYEQYF. The CDR3, as DNA: TGTGCCAGCAGCTCCCGGGACTCATACGAGCAGTACTTC.

Many counts were recorded for this clonotype. The CDR3 region has the DNA TGTGCCACCAGCAGAGACCTCTTCAGGGGCGGCGAGACCCAGTACTTC. Its translation is CATSRDLFRGGETQYF. The chain employs TRBV15 and TRBJ2-5; the D gene is possibly TRBD1 (6 bases). Between the trimmed V and J ends, which lost 0 bases and 5 bases, there was a span of 16 bases. Germline V gene data show CDR1 as LNHNV and CDR2 as YYDKDF (reference sequence). The CDR3 is 16 residues long.

Ten or more counts support this clonotype. The genes are TRBV11-2 and TRBJ2-7, with 8 positions matching TRBD1. V lost 5 bases, J lost 2 bases, and 5 bases stayed unmatched. Germline CDR1 SGHAT, CDR2 FQNNGV. The CDR3 totals 14 residues. CDR3 coding DNA: TGTGCCAGCAGCCCAGGGGGCCGTCCCTACGAGCAGTACTTC. Amino acids: CASSPGGRPYEQYF.

This clonotype was seen repeatedly, ten times or more. This chain joins TRBV6-2 or TRBV6-3 and TRBJ1-1, with D perhaps matching TRBD1 (5 bases). Germline V gene data show CDR1 as MNHEY and CDR2 as SVGEGT. V was shortened by 1 base and J by 6 bases, with 12 bases between the two germline ends. The CDR3 spans 14 residues. CDR3 loop: CASSYYRSGAEAFF. CDR3 DNA: TGTGCCAGCAGTTACTACAGGTCTGGGGCTGAAGCTTTCTTT.

This clonotype has ten or more counts. This sequence joins TRBV5-1 and TRBJ2-2; TRBD2 agrees at 10 bases. Per the germline V gene, CDR1 is SGHRS and CDR2 is YFSETQ. Trimming at V came to 7 bases and at J to 6 bases, leaving 15 bases not matched to a gene. CDR3 length: 17 residues. In DNA form, the CDR3 reads TGCGCCAGCTCAAGAGGGTCCCTAGCGGGAGCTGCCGGGGAGCTGTTTTTT. Protein product: CASSRGSLAGAAGELFF.

This clonotype was seen ten or more times. V gene TRBV15 combines with J gene TRBJ1-1; TRBD1 matches 8 bases. From germline, CDR1 is LNHNV and CDR2 YYDKDF (reference sequence). Unmatched junction bases numbered 10, after V lost 0 bases and J lost 4 bases. The CDR3 loop spans 17 amino acids. CDR3 in amino acids: CATSRDRQGMVGTEAFF. CDR3 DNA sequence: TGTGCCACCAGCAGAGATCGACAGGGGATGGTAGGCACTGAAGCTTTCTTT.

This clonotype was detected many times. The conserved closing phenylalanine or tryptophan is absent in this CDR3, likely reflecting a read error. The DNA is left out, because the CDR3 cannot be placed on it with certainty; the CDR3 is given as TCRdb lists it. The chain employs TRBV7-2 and TRBJ2-5; the table's TRBD2 call for D was not verified on the DNA. Looked up from germline, CDR1 is SGHTA and CDR2 is FQGNSA. The CDR3 sequence runs 8 residues, both termini included. The CDR3 reads CASSSLAG.

Many counts were recorded for this clonotype. This chain links TRBV7-2 with TRBJ2-5; 8 nucleotides align to TRBD1. V trimming: 4 bases; J trimming: 1 base; junction bases outside the gene matches: 2. CDR1 is SGHTA, CDR2 FQGNSA, per germline. This CDR3 comprises 14 residues. The CDR3 sequence: CASSYTGGQETQYF. The CDR3 DNA is TGTGCCAGCAGCTATACAGGGGGCCAAGAGACCCAGTACTTC.

The table lists this clonotype with many counts. This chain links TRBV19 with TRBJ1-2, with a weak D call TRBD1 (5 bases). This CDR3 has 13 amino acids. Germline values: CDR1 LNHDA, CDR2 SQIVND (reference sequence). V lost 7 bases to trimming and J lost 8 bases, with 17 bases between them. CDR3 coding DNA: TGTGCCAGTAATGCAGGGAGGCCGCGGGGCTACACCTTC. The encoded protein is CASNAGRPRGYTF.

Many counts were recorded for this clonotype. The J gene is TRBJ2-7, the V gene TRBV20-1, with D perhaps matching TRBD1 (5 bases). V was shortened by 4 bases and J by 2 bases, with 15 bases between the two germline ends. This CDR3 comprises 14 residues. Germline CDR1 and CDR2: DFQATT and SNEGSKA (reference sequence). Here the CDR3 reads CSAKPPRATYEQYF. The CDR3 nucleotides read TGCAGTGCTAAGCCCCCCAGGGCAACCTACGAGCAGTACTTC.

This clonotype has a count of ten or more. This chain connects TRBV30 to TRBJ1-2; 10 bases agree with TRBD1. The germline V gene has CDR1 GTSNPN and CDR2 SVGIG (reference sequence). V lost 1 base, J lost 7 bases, and 9 bases stayed unmatched. The CDR3 has 15 residues. The CDR3 spells CAWSGVDRGYVGYTF. As DNA, the CDR3 is TGTGCCTGGAGTGGGGTGGACAGGGGGTACGTTGGCTACACCTTC.

There are a few counts of this clonotype. The CDR3 spells CASSYFPQGLAEPYEQYF. The CDR3 DNA reads TGTGCCAGCAGTTATTTCCCACAGGGACTAGCGGAGCCCTACGAGCAGTACTTC. V is TRBV6-2 or TRBV6-3 and J is TRBJ2-7, with 11 bases aligning to TRBD2. The trim removed 3 bases at V and 2 bases at J, leaving 12 bases unmatched. The CDR3 length is 18 residues. Looked up from germline, CDR1 is MNHEY and CDR2 is SVGEGT.

V gene TRBV14 combines with J gene TRBJ2-5, with 10 positions matching TRBD2. Per the germline V gene, CDR1 is SGHDN and CDR2 is FVKESK. CDR3 length equals 16 residues. The trim removed 3 bases at V and 2 bases at J, leaving 6 bases unmatched. Here the CDR3 reads CASSQSGGAGQETQYF. CDR3 sequence (DNA): TGTGCCAGCAGCCAGAGCGGGGGGGCCGGGCAAGAGACCCAGTACTTC.

The chain uses TRBV20-1 and TRBJ1-6, with a weak D call TRBD1 (5 bases). The germline V gene has CDR1 DFQATT and CDR2 SNEGSKA (reference sequence). This CDR3 region has 14 residues. V lost 0 bases and J lost 9, with 12 bases in between. In nucleotides, the CDR3 is TGCAGTGCTAGAGATGCAGGGTTAGGTTCACCCCTCCACTTT. It yields the protein CSARDAGLGSPLHF.

This clonotype was counted ten times or more. The chain couples TRBV29-1 to TRBJ1-1; 7 bases agree with TRBD1. In germline, CDR1 is SQVTM, CDR2 ANQGSEA. This CDR3 is 13 amino acids long. Trimming cost V 6 bases and J 2 bases; bases outside gene matches: 6. The CDR3 DNA reads as TGCAGCGTGGTGACAGGGCGAAACACTGAAGCTTTCTTT. Translated, it gives CSVVTGRNTEAFF.

This clonotype has a single count. The chain has TRBV20-1 and TRBJ2-5, with 14 bases identical to TRBD2. The CDR3 runs 16 residues. In germline, CDR1 is DFQATT, CDR2 SNEGSKA (reference sequence). Trimming cost V 6 bases and J 4 bases; bases outside gene matches: 10. This chain's CDR3 is CSAGGLAGVGGETQYF. The CDR3 bases are TGCAGTGCCGGGGGACTAGCGGGAGTGGGAGGAGAGACCCAGTACTTC.

This clonotype was counted ten times or more. This chain uses TRBV9 with TRBJ2-2, with TRBD2 as a possible D gene (5 bases). Germline lookup yields CDR1 SGDLS and CDR2 YYNGEE. The CDR3 extends over 12 amino acids. V gave up 7 bases and J gave up 5 bases, with 9 bases separating them. DNA for the CDR3: TGTGCCAGCCAGCGAGGGACCGGGGAGCTGTTTTTT. Its protein is CASQRGTGELFF.

This clonotype was recorded at least ten times. The V and J genes are TRBV30 and TRBJ1-2; D uncertain. Deletions cut 0 bases from V and 6 bases from J, with 14 bases between. The CDR3 contains 14 residues. CDR1 GTSNPN and CDR2 SVGIG come from the germline V gene (reference sequence). For the CDR3, the DNA is TGTGCCTGGAGTGTGGAGGTGACGGGCAATGGCTACACCTTC. Translation gives CAWSVEVTGNGYTF.

This clonotype was seen at least ten times. The chain is built from TRBV11-2 and TRBJ2-7; 10 bases are a match to TRBD2. Germline CDR1 reads SGHAT; CDR2 reads FQNNGV. The CDR3 contains 14 residues. J was trimmed by 5 bases and V by 8 bases; bases with no gene match: 9. The CDR3 loop is CASHASGSFHEQYF. The DNA for the CDR3 is TGTGCCAGCCACGCTAGCGGGAGTTTCCACGAGCAGTACTTC.

The table lists this clonotype with many counts. The V and J genes are TRBV7-3 and TRBJ2-2; TRBD2 matches 14 bases. Germline trimming cut 2 bases from V and 4 bases from J; bases unmatched to any gene: 6. This CDR3 has 18 amino acids. Germline values: CDR1 SGHTA, CDR2 FQGTGA. The CDR3 loop is CASSLGGTSGGTTGELFF. The CDR3 nucleotides are TGTGCCAGCAGCTTAGGTGGGACTAGCGGGGGAACCACCGGGGAGCTGTTTTTT.

This clonotype showed up many times. The chain links TRBV20-1 to TRBJ2-3; the D is unclear. Trimming cost V 3 bases and J 2 bases, with 12 bases left between them. The CDR3 has 14 residues. Germline V gene lookup returns CDR1 DFQATT and CDR2 SNEGSKA (reference sequence). The CDR3 sequence: CSASGVPFTDTQYF. In DNA, the CDR3 is TGCAGTGCTAGCGGAGTTCCCTTCACAGATACGCAGTATTTT.

This clonotype appeared many times. The chain recombines TRBV28 with TRBJ1-5; 7 nucleotides line up with TRBD1. This CDR3 has 15 residues. Losses at the gene ends were 5 bases for V and 2 bases for J; bases not matched to a gene: 6. Germline V gives CDR1 MDHEN, CDR2 SYDVKM. CDR3: CASSPGTVGNQPQHF. The CDR3 nucleotides are TGTGCCAGCAGTCCAGGGACAGTGGGCAATCAGCCCCAGCATTTT.

This clonotype was picked up many times. The chain links TRBV27 to TRBJ2-5, with TRBD2 matching 8 bases. This CDR3 region has 16 residues. V was pared by 5 bases and J by 0 bases, with 8 bases of the junction left unmatched. The germline V gene encodes CDR1 MNHEY and CDR2 SMNVEV (reference sequence). CDR3 nucleotides: TGTGCCAGCAGTACCCTGCCGGGAGGGTACCAAGAGACCCAGTACTTC. This translates into CASSTLPGGYQETQYF.

This clonotype was seen many times. The V call is TRBV20-1, the J call TRBJ2-2; D gene ambiguous. The CDR3 is 15 amino acids. Germline V CDR1 and CDR2: DFQATT, SNEGSKA (reference sequence). The V and J ends lost 6 bases and 0 bases respectively, with 14 bases between them. The CDR3 reads CSAQARRANTGELFF. DNA for the CDR3: TGCAGTGCCCAGGCCCGGAGAGCGAACACCGGGGAGCTGTTTTTT.